The 14 T cell receptor beta chains below were found in one sample sequenced in a study of blood T cell repertoires in COVID-19. Method: immunoSEQ multiplex PCR; TCRdb's copy keeps in-frame clones and lacks some. The sample yields 150,000 to 200,000 clones, more than 85% seen once. The sequenced material came from PBMCs or T cells enriched from blood (not recorded which). Receptors originate from a woman between 50 and 59 years old who had recovered from COVID-19.

This chain connects TRBV2 to TRBJ1-6, with D hard to call. Germline loops: CDR1 SNHLY, CDR2 FYNNEI. With 4 bases removed from V and 1 base from J, the gap between germline ends came to 11 bases. The CDR3 is made up of 16 amino acids. The CDR3: CASSADGGSYNSPLHF. CDR3 DNA sequence: TGTGCCAGCAGTGCAGACGGCGGGTCCTATAATTCACCCCTCCACTTT.

The sample holds one count of this clone. The chain couples TRBV2 to TRBJ2-7; D is unclear. CDR3 length: 11 residues. Trimming shortened V by 5 bases and J by 3 bases, and 5 bases separated the two germline ends. The germline CDR1 and CDR2 sequences are SNHLY and FYNNEI. Here the CDR3 DNA reads TGTGCCAGCAGTCCCTACTACGAGCAGTACTTC. Protein product: CASSPYYEQYF.

The rearrangement links TRBV6-5 to TRBJ2-1; possible D gene TRBD2, 6 bases. V lost 5 bases to trimming and J lost 1 base, with 12 bases between them. Germline CDR1 and CDR2: MNHEY and SVGAGI. The CDR3 length is 15 residues. The CDR3 DNA reads as TGTGCCAGCAGTAGGGACTCCTATTCCTACAATGAGCAGTTCTTC. Amino acid sequence: CASSRDSYSYNEQFF.

The J gene is TRBJ2-7, the V gene TRBV4-1; possible D gene TRBD2, 5 bases. The V gene's germline CDR1 is MGHRA and CDR2 YSYEKL. This CDR3 is 13 amino acids long. V gave up 5 bases and J gave up 2 bases, with 10 bases separating them. In DNA, the CDR3 is TGCGCCAGCAGCATCGGACTTACCTACGAGCAGTACTTC. This codes for CASSIGLTYEQYF.

This chain joins TRBV2 and TRBJ1-3; D is uncertain. The V gene lost 8 bases and the J gene lost 3 bases, with 8 bases spanning the gap. This CDR3 region has 12 residues. The germline gives CDR1 SNHLY, CDR2 FYNNEI. CDR3 protein: CASGVDGNTIYF. For the CDR3, the DNA is TGTGCCAGCGGAGTTGATGGAAACACCATATATTTT.

This clone was detected a few times. The CDR3 is CASSLTGTNEKLFF. The DNA of the CDR3 is TGTGCCAGCAGCCTGACAGGGACTAATGAAAAACTGTTTTTT. The chain combines TRBV16 with TRBJ1-4; 7 nucleotides align to TRBD1. The trim removed 4 bases at V and 2 bases at J, leaving 1 base unmatched. Germline CDR1 reads KGHSY; CDR2 reads FQNENV. There are 14 residues in the CDR3.

The chain carries TRBV9 and TRBJ2-2; 7 bases are a match to TRBD2. CDR1 is SGDLS, CDR2 YYNGEE, per germline. Trimming took 2 bases from V and 6 from J; bases not matched to a gene: 7. The CDR3 spans 15 residues. CDR3 nucleotides: TGTGCCAGCAGCGTCGCGGGAGTCCGTGCCGGGGAGCTGTTTTTT. Translating gives CASSVAGVRAGELFF.

The CDR3 loop reads CASSMDRADQPQHF. CDR3 bases: TGTGCCAGTAGTATGGACAGGGCGGATCAGCCCCAGCATTTT. The chain has TRBV19 and TRBJ1-5, with 8 bases lining up with TRBD1. The CDR3 has 14 residues. Germline V gene data show CDR1 as LNHDA and CDR2 as SQIVND (reference sequence). V dropped 3 bases and J dropped 5; count of bases not matched to a gene: 3. Complete variable domain (other parts from reference TRBV19 and TRBJ1-5): DGGITQSPKYLFRKEGQNVTLSCEQNLNHDAMYWYRQDPGQGLRLIYYSQIVNDFQKGDIAEGYSVSREKKESFPLTVTSAQKNPTAFYLCASSMDRADQPQHFGDGTRLSIL.

The J gene is TRBJ2-7, the V gene TRBV7-8; 7 bases agree with TRBD1. The CDR3 has 14 residues. The V gene's germline CDR1 is SGHVS and CDR2 FQNEAQ. Trimming removed 6 bases from V and 2 bases from J; junction bases left unmatched: 7. The CDR3 here is CASSFRGQTYEQYF. The DNA for the CDR3 is TGTGCCAGCAGTTTCCGGGGACAGACCTACGAGCAGTACTTC.

This clone showed up just once. The CDR3 sequence: CASLSDRRGRYEQYF. The CDR3 nucleotides are TGTGCCAGCTTATCGGACAGGCGGGGACGCTACGAGCAGTACTTC. V is TRBV28 and J is TRBJ2-7; the D gene is possibly TRBD1 (7 bases). The germline gives CDR1 MDHEN, CDR2 SYDVKM. This CDR3 is built from 15 residues. V was trimmed by 8 bases and J by 3 bases, leaving 20 bases between them.

This chain connects TRBV13 to TRBJ1-3; TRBD1 aligns across 7 bases. Trimming removed 5 bases from V and 5 bases from J; junction bases left unmatched: 15. Germline CDR1 reads PRHDT; CDR2 reads FYEKMQ (reference sequence). This CDR3 is built from 17 residues. The CDR3 region is CASSDRQGGLWRNTIYF. The CDR3 DNA sequence: TGTGCCAGCAGCGATCGACAGGGTGGGCTCTGGAGAAACACCATATATTTT.

This clone was seen only a few times. The V call is TRBV6-1, the J call TRBJ1-1; D is possibly TRBD1 (6 bases). The ends were cut back, 0 bases at V and 3 bases at J, with 14 bases in the middle. Germline V gene lookup returns CDR1 MNHNS and CDR2 SASEGT. This CDR3 has 16 amino acids. The CDR3: CASSEASRGRYTEAFF. CDR3 coding DNA: TGTGCCAGCAGTGAAGCATCCAGGGGCAGGTACACTGAAGCTTTCTTT.

This clone was counted ten times or more. The V and J genes are TRBV19 and TRBJ2-1; 9 bases are shared with TRBD1. The CDR3 consists of 14 residues. Germline V gene lookup returns CDR1 LNHDA and CDR2 SQIVND (reference sequence). V was clipped by 7 bases and J by 4 bases; unmatched bases: 5. CDR3 protein: CASKQGAEYNEQFF. DNA of the CDR3: TGTGCCAGTAAACAGGGGGCTGAATACAATGAGCAGTTCTTC.

The chain joins TRBV15 to TRBJ1-4, with 7 bases lining up with TRBD1. The trim removed 2 bases at V and 2 bases at J, leaving 5 bases unmatched. Germline CDR1 LNHNV, CDR2 YYDKDF (reference sequence). This CDR3 is 16 amino acids long. The CDR3 sequence: CATSRPKTGTNEKLFF. The CDR3 nucleotides read TGTGCCACCAGCAGACCTAAGACAGGGACTAATGAAAAACTGTTTTTT.